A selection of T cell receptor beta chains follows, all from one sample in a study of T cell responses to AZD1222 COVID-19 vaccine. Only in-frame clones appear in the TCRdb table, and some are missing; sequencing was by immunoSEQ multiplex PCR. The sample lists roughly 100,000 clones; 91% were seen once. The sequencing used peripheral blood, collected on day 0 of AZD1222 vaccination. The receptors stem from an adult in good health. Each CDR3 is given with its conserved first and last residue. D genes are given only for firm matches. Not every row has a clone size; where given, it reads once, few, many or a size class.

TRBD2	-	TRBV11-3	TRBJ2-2	CASSLGGRGTGELFF	TGTGCCAGCAGCTTAGGGGGGAGGGGCACCGGGGAGCTGTTTTTT
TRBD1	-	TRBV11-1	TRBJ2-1	CASSLVGDRADEQFF	TGTGCCAGCAGCTTAGTGGGGGACAGGGCCGATGAGCAGTTCTTC
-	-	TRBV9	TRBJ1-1	CASSPRPMNTEAFF	TGTGCCAGCAGCCCCCGCCCGATGAACACTGAAGCTTTCTTT
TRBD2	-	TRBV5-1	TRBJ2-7	CASSSGLADTYEQYF	TGCGCCAGCAGCTCCGGACTAGCGGATACCTACGAGCAGTACTTC
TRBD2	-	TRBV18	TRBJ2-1	CASSAFKTSGSIYEQFF	TGTGCCAGCTCAGCTTTTAAGACTAGCGGGAGTATCTATGAGCAGTTCTTC
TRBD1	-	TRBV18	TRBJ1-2	CASSPRGQQTYGYTF	TGTGCCAGCTCACCAAGGGGACAGCAAACCTATGGCTACACCTTC
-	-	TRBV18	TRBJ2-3	CASSPGEKTADTQYF	TGTGCCAGCTCACCAGGCGAGAAGACTGCAGATACGCAGTATTTT
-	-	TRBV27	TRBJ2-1	CASSLFLGTPEQFF	TGTGCCAGCAGTTTATTCCTCGGGACGCCTGAGCAGTTCTTC
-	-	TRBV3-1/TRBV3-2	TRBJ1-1	CASSRTKGTEAFF	TGTGCCAGCAGCCGGACAAAGGGGACTGAAGCTTTCTTT
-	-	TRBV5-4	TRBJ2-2	CASSFSLGGADTGELFF	TGTGCCAGCAGCTTTAGCCTGGGGGGCGCTGACACCGGGGAGCTGTTTTTT
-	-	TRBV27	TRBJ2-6	CASSLSDLGANVLTF	TGTGCCAGCAGTTTATCTGATTTGGGGGCCAACGTCCTGACTTTC
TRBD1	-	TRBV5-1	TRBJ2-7	CASSLGQGVLKDEQYF	TGCGCCAGCAGCTTGGGACAGGGGGTGCTGAAGGACGAGCAGTACTTC
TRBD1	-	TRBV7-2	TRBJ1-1	CASSKAGQVDTEAFF	TGTGCCAGCAGTAAAGCGGGACAGGTCGACACTGAAGCTTTCTTT
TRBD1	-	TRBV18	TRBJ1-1	CASSLGTAREAFF	TGTGCCAGCTCACTAGGGACAGCACGTGAAGCTTTCTTT
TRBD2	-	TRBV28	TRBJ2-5	CASSSSGLRTQYF	TGTGCCAGCAGTTCTAGCGGGTTACGTACCCAGTACTTC
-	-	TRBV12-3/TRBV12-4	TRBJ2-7	CASSRDFVATQYF	TGTGCCAGCAGTAGGGACTTTGTCGCCACGCAGTACTTC
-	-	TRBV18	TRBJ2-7	CASSPADLSYEQYF	TGTGCCAGCTCACCGGCGGACCTCTCCTACGAGCAGTACTTC
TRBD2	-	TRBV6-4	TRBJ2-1	CASSRTSASSYNEQFF	TGTGCCAGCAGCAGGACTAGCGCGAGCTCCTACAATGAGCAGTTCTTC
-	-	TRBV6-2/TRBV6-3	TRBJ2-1	CASSYSRRLDEQFF	TGTGCCAGCAGTTACAGTAGGCGGTTGGATGAGCAGTTCTTC
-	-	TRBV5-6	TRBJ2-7	CASSSLEGWGEQYF	TGTGCCAGCAGCTCCTTGGAGGGTTGGGGCGAGCAGTACTTC
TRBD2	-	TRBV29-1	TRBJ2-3	CSVERSLAGLTSSDTQYF	TGCAGCGTTGAAAGGTCGTTAGCGGGACTCACCTCTTCAGATACGCAGTATTTT
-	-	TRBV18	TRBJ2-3	CASSPPAWASTDTQYF	TGTGCCAGCTCACCACCGGCCTGGGCTAGCACAGATACGCAGTATTTT
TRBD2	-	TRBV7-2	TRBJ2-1	CAITGTSGTYNEQFF	TGTGCCATCACGGGGACTAGCGGAACCTACAATGAGCAGTTCTTC
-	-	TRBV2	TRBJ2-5	CASSDPGVETQYF	TGTGCCAGCAGTGACCCAGGGGTAGAGACCCAGTACTTC
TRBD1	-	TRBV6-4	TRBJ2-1	CASSVATGGWNEQFF	TGTGCCAGCAGTGTGGCGACAGGGGGCTGGAATGAGCAGTTCTTC
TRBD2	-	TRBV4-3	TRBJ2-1	CASSRGLADEQFF	TGCGCCAGCAGCAGAGGACTAGCGGATGAGCAGTTCTTC
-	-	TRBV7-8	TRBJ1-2	CASSLGGRKGGYTF	TGTGCCAGCAGCTTAGGGGGCAGGAAAGGTGGCTACACCTTC
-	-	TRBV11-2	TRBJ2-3	CASSLGVSGPTDTQYF	TGTGCCAGCAGCTTAGGGGTTAGCGGCCCCACAGATACGCAGTATTTT
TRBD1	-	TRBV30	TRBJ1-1	CAWKWTGRGYMNTEAFF	TGTGCCTGGAAGTGGACAGGGAGGGGTTACATGAACACTGAAGCTTTCTTT
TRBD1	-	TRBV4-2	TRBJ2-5	CASSQGDRVQETQYF	TGTGCCAGCAGCCAAGGAGACAGGGTTCAAGAGACCCAGTACTTC
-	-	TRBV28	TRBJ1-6	CASSRLSSYNSPLHF	TGTGCCAGCAGTCGCCTGAGCTCCTATAATTCACCCCTCCACTTT
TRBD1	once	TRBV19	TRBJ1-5	CASRPGQSNQPQHF	TGTGCCAGTCGGCCGGGACAGTCTAATCAGCCCCAGCATTTT
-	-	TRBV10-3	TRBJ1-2	CAISDGDHGYTF	TGTGCCATCAGTGATGGGGACCATGGCTACACCTTC
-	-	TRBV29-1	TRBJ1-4	CSVVGGVGEKLFF	TGCAGCGTTGTTGGGGGGGTAGGGGAAAAACTGTTTTTT
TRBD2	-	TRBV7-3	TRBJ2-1	CASSLQSSGRAEQFF	TGTGCCAGCAGCTTACAGTCTAGCGGGAGAGCTGAGCAGTTCTTC
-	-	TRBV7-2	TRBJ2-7	CASRRDYGYEQYF	TGTGCCAGCAGGCGGGATTATGGCTACGAGCAGTACTTC
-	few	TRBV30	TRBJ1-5	CAWSAAAQAGPQHF	TGTGCCTGGTCGGCGGCGGCCCAAGCGGGCCCCCAGCATTTT
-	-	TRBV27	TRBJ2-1	CASRTRSGMEQFF	TGTGCCAGCAGAACGAGGTCCGGTATGGAGCAGTTCTTC
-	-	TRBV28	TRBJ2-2	CASSGDSFGRPGTGELFF	TGTGCCAGCAGTGGGGACAGTTTCGGGAGGCCGGGCACCGGGGAGCTGTTTTTT
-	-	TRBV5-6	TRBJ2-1	CASSLGVRNNEQFF	TGTGCCAGCAGCTTGGGGGTGCGGAACAATGAGCAGTTCTTC
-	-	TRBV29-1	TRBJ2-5	CSVDSRATQETQYF	TGCAGCGTTGACTCCCGGGCCACTCAAGAGACCCAGTACTTC
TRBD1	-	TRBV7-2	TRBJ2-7	CASLTGTGGSYEQYF	TGTGCCAGCCTCACCGGGACAGGGGGCTCCTACGAGCAGTACTTC
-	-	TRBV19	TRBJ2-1	CASSTDSRPYNEQFF	TGTGCCAGTAGTACGGACAGCAGACCCTACAATGAGCAGTTCTTC
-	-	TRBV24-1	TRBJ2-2	CATSDFPNTGELFF	TGTGCCACCAGTGATTTTCCGAACACCGGGGAGCTGTTTTTT
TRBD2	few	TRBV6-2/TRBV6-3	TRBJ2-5	CASSRPRSGVIETQYF	TGTGCCAGCAGTAGGCCCCGGAGCGGGGTGATAGAGACCCAGTACTTC
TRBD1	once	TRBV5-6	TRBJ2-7	CASSLYSGQGVHEQYF	TGTGCCAGCAGCTTATACTCGGGACAGGGAGTCCACGAGCAGTACTTC
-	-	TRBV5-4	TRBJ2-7	CASSPEGISSYEQYF	TGTGCCAGCAGCCCGGAAGGGATCAGCTCCTACGAGCAGTACTTC
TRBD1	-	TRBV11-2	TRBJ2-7	CASSPYRDRGYDEQYF	TGTGCCAGCAGCCCCTACCGGGACAGGGGATACGACGAGCAGTACTTC
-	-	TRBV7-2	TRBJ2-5	CASSLDSGFGETQYF	TGTGCCAGCAGCTTAGATTCGGGGTTCGGGGAGACCCAGTACTTC
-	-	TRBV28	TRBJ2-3	CASSLDVTGADTQYF	TGTGCCAGCAGTTTAGATGTGACAGGCGCAGATACGCAGTATTTT
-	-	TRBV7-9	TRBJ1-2	CASSLDYYGYTF	TGTGCCAGCAGCCTTGACTACTATGGCTACACCTTC
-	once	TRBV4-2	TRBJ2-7	CASSLLGATYEQYF	TGTGCCAGCAGCCTCTTAGGGGCTACCTACGAGCAGTACTTC
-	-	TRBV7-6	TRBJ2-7	CASGGRVYEQYF	TGTGCCAGCGGGGGCAGGGTCTACGAGCAGTACTTC
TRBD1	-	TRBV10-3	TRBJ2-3	CATLQGSRTDTQYF	TGTGCCACCCTACAGGGGTCACGGACAGATACGCAGTATTTT
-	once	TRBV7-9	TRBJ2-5	CASSLTGPQETQYF	TGTGCCAGCAGCTTAACAGGTCCTCAAGAGACCCAGTACTTC
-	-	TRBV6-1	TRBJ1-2	CASSDRQGGVNYGYTF	TGTGCCAGCAGTGATCGTCAGGGAGGCGTTAACTATGGCTACACCTTC
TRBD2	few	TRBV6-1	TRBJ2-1	CASSGGLAGGPGNEQFF	TGTGCCAGCAGTGGGGGACTAGCGGGAGGGCCAGGCAATGAGCAGTTCTTC
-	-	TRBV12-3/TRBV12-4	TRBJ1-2	CASSPSGRTGYTF	TGTGCCAGCAGCCCCAGTGGGAGAACTGGCTACACCTTC
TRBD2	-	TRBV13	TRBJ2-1	CASSLGLAGYTLFF	TGTGCCAGCAGCTTAGGTCTAGCGGGATATACTCTGTTCTTC